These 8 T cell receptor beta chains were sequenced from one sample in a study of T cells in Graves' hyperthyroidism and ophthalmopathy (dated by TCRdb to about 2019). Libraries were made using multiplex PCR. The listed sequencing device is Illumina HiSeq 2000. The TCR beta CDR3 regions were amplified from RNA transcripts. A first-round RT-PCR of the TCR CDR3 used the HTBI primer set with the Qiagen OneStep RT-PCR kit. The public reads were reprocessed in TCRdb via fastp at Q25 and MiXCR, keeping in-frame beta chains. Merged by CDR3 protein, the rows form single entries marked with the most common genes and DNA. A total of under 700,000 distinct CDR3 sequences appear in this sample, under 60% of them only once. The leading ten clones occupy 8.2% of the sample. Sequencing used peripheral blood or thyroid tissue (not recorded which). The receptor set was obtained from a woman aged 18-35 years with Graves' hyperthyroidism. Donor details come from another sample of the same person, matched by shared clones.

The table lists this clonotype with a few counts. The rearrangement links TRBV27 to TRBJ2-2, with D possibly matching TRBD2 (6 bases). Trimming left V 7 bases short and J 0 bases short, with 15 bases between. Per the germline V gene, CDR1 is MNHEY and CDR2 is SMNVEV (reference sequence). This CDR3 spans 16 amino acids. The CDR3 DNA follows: TGTGCCAGCACTCAAGGGCGGGGCCCGAACACCGGGGAGCTGTTTTTT. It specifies CASTQGRGPNTGELFF.

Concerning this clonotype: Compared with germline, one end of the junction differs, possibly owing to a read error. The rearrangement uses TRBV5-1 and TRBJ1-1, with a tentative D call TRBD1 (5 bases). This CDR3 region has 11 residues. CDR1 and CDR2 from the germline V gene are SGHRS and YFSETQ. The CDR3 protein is CASSAGVEAFF. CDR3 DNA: TGTGCCAGCAGCGCGGGGGTTGAAGCTTTCTTT.

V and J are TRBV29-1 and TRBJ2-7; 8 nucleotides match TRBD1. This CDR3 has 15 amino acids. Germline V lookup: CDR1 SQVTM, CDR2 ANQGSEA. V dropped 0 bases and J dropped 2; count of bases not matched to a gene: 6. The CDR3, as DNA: TGCAGCGTTGAAGAAGGGCAGGGGGCAACCTACGAGCAGTACTTC. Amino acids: CSVEEGQGATYEQYF.

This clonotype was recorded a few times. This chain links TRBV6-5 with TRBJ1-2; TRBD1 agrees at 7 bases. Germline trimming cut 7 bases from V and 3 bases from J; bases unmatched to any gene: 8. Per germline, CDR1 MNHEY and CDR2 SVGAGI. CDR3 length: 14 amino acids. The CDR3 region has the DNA TGTGCCAGCACCCTTTGGCAGGGGGACTATGGCTACACCTTC. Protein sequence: CASTLWQGDYGYTF.

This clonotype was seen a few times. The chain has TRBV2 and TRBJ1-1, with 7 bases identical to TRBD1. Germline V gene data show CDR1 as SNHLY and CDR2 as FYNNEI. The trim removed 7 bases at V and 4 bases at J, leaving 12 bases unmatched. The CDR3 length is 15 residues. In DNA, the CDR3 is TGTGCCAGCACCCTCGGACAGGCTGGGGGCACTGAAGCTTTCTTT. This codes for CASTLGQAGGTEAFF. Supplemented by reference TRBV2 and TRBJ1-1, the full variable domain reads EPEVTQTPSHQVTQMGQEVILRCVPISNHLYFYWYRQILGQKVEFLVSFYNNEISEKSEIFDDQFSVERPDGSNFTLKIRSTKLEDSAMYFCASTLGQAGGTEAFFGQGTRLTVV.

The CDR3: CASRGQDYEQYF. CDR3 sequence (DNA): TGTGCCAGTAGGGGACAGGACTACGAGCAGTACTTC. The chain is built from TRBV19 and TRBJ2-7, with TRBD1 matching 8 bases. CDR3 length: 12 amino acids. Germline values: CDR1 LNHDA, CDR2 SQIVND (reference sequence). The trim removed 6 bases at V and 3 bases at J, leaving 1 base unmatched.

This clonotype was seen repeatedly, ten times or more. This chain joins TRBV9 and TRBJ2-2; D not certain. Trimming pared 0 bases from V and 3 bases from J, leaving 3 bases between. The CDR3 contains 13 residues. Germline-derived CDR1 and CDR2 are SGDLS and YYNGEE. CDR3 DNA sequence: TGTGCCAGCAGCGTAGCTCACACCGGGGAGCTGTTTTTT. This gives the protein CASSVAHTGELFF.

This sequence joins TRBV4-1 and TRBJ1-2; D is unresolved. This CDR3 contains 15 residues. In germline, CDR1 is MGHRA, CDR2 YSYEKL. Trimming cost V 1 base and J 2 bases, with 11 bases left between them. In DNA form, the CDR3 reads TGCGCCAGCAGCCAAGTTGCAACCCAGAACTATGGCTACACCTTC. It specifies CASSQVATQNYGYTF.